The 10 T cell receptor beta chains presented below share a single source sample, sequenced in a study of a mutant IDH1 vaccine in newly diagnosed glioma. Measured with immunoSEQ multiplex PCR; TCRdb has only the in-frame clones, and not every one. The sample includes tens of thousands of clones, around nine tenths seen only once; the top ten take about 2.3%. Described time point: week 47, end of study. Doses consisted of 300 ug of mutant IDH1 20-mer peptide each, paired with topical imiquimod. Their specific antigens are unknown. The sequenced sample was PBMCs, obtained from a glioma patient whose treatment included an IDH1 peptide vaccine. The origin of the receptors is a man in his forties with glioma.

The chain has TRBV2 and TRBJ1-1, with TRBD1 matching over 8 bases. This CDR3 spans 14 amino acids. The ends lost 6 bases at V and 0 bases at J; junction bases unmatched: 3. Germline V gene sequence: CDR1 SNHLY, CDR2 FYNNEI. Written as DNA, the CDR3 is TGTGCCAGCAGGTTGACAGGGGTGAACACTGAAGCTTTCTTT. Residues: CASRLTGVNTEAFF.

The rearrangement joins TRBV7-9 to TRBJ1-6; D gene unclear. Trimming pared 1 base from V and 9 bases from J, leaving 4 bases between. The germline gives CDR1 SEHNR, CDR2 FQNEAQ (reference sequence). The CDR3 has 12 residues. CDR3 protein: CASSLGSSPLHF. Written as DNA, the CDR3 is TGTGCCAGCAGCTTAGGAAGTTCACCCCTCCACTTT.

This chain connects TRBV5-1 to TRBJ2-2, with D tentatively TRBD1 or TRBD2 (6 bases each). Germline CDR1 is SGHRS and CDR2 is YFSETQ. V was clipped by 7 bases and J by 0 bases, with 13 bases between them. The CDR3 contains 15 residues. CDR3 in amino acids: CASGEDSPNTGELFF. The CDR3 bases are TGCGCCAGCGGGGAGGACAGTCCGAACACCGGGGAGCTGTTTTTT. Filled out from reference TRBV5-1 and TRBJ2-2, the complete variable domain reads KAGVTQTPRYLIKTRGQQVTLSCSPISGHRSVSWYQQTPGQGLQFLFEYFSETQRNKGNFPGRFSGRQFSNSRSEMNVSTLELGDSALYLCASGEDSPNTGELFFGEGSRLTVL.

This clone was counted between two and nine times. The V and J genes are TRBV9 and TRBJ2-2; TRBD1 matches 7 bases. Losses at the gene ends were 5 bases for V and 6 bases for J; bases not matched to a gene: 1. The CDR3 contains 12 residues. Germline CDR1 SGDLS, CDR2 YYNGEE. The CDR3 reads CASSTGAGELFF. The DNA of the CDR3 is TGTGCCAGCAGTACAGGGGCCGGGGAGCTGTTTTTT.

V and J are TRBV6-1 and TRBJ2-2; tentatively, D is TRBD1 (5 bases). This CDR3 is built from 12 residues. Germline V gene data show CDR1 as MNHNS and CDR2 as SASEGT. Trimming left V 4 bases short and J 9 bases short, with 9 bases between. CDR3 amino acids: CASSVGRRELFF. CDR3 DNA sequence: TGTGCCAGCAGTGTGGGGCGGCGGGAGCTGTTTTTT.

The CDR3 coding sequence is TGTGCCAGCTCACCCGGAGGGTCACTCTACGAGCAGTACTTC. Its translation is CASSPGGSLYEQYF. This sequence joins TRBV18 and TRBJ2-7, with D perhaps TRBD2 (6 bases). This CDR3 has 14 residues. CDR1 and CDR2 (germline): KGHSH, LQKENI. With 3 bases removed from V and 3 bases from J, the gap between germline ends came to 12 bases. The full variable domain, in which reference TRBV18 and TRBJ2-7 provide the parts outside the CDR3, is NAGVMQNPRHLVRRRGQEARLRCSPMKGHSHVYWYRQLPEEGLKFMVYLQKENIIDESGMPKERFSAEFPKEGPSILRIQQVVRGDSAAYFCASSPGGSLYEQYFGPGTRLTVT.

V and J are TRBV10-2 and TRBJ1-5; D is unclear. V shed 7 bases and J shed 5 bases, with 12 bases lying between them. The CDR3 has 13 residues. The V gene's germline CDR1 is WSHSY and CDR2 SAAADI. The CDR3 DNA follows: TGCGCCAGCAAGAAAGGGAGGGATCAGCCCCAGCATTTT. Protein sequence: CASKKGRDQPQHF.

The count of this clone is one. The V gene is TRBV19, the J gene TRBJ1-2; no firm D call. The CDR3 has 13 residues. Germline V CDR1 and CDR2: LNHDA, SQIVND (reference sequence). V lost 4 bases and J lost 0, with 6 bases in between. CDR3 sequence reads: CASSTLPNYGYTF. CDR3 sequence (DNA): TGTGCCAGTAGTACCCTACCTAACTATGGCTACACCTTC.

The chain has TRBV5-6 and TRBJ1-1, with D tentatively TRBD1 (5 bases). V lost 0 bases to trimming and J lost 4 bases, with 13 bases between them. Looked up from germline, CDR1 is SGHDT and CDR2 is YYEEEE. The length of the CDR3 is 15 residues. The CDR3 sequence: CASSLVGGRSTEAFF. The CDR3 coding sequence is TGTGCCAGCAGCTTGGTTGGGGGTAGGAGCACTGAAGCTTTCTTT.

The chain is built from TRBV28 and TRBJ2-1, with D perhaps being TRBD1 or TRBD2 (5 bases each). This CDR3 has 15 residues. The germline V and J ends were trimmed by 3 bases and 3 bases, with 12 bases remaining between them. Germline V gene lookup returns CDR1 MDHEN and CDR2 SYDVKM. The CDR3 reads CASSFRQTNYNEQFF. CDR3 in DNA: TGTGCCAGCAGTTTCCGACAGACTAACTACAATGAGCAGTTCTTC.